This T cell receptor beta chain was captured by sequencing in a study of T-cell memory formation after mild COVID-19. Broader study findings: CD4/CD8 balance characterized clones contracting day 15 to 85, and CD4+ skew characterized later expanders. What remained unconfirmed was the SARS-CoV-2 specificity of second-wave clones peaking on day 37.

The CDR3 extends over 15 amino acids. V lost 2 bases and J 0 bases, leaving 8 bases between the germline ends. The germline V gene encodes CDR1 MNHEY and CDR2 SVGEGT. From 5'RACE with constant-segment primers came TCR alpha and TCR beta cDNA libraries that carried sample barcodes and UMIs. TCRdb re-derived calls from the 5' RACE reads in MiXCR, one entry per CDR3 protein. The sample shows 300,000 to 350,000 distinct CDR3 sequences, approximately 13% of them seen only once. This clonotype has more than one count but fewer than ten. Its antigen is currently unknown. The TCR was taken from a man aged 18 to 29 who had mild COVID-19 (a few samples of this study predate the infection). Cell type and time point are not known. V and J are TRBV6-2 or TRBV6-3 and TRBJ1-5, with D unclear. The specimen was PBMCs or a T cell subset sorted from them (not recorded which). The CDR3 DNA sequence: TGTGCCAGCAGTTACAGAGGGTATAGCAATCAGCCCCAGCATTTT. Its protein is CASSYRGYSNQPQHF.